The 2 T cell receptor beta chains reported below all come from one sample, sequenced in a study of blood T cells in healthy people across ages. Through a sample-barcoded 5' primer and a J-beta primer mix, a second PCR was run for roughly 6 to 11 cycles. Via MiXCR, TCRdb re-called the 5' RACE reads, giving one row per CDR3 protein. The profile shows approximately 490,000 distinct CDR3 sequences, around 24% of them singletons. This sample also appeared in a second study, on T cells of mothers and their children.

Material for sequencing was blood. The receptors shown here come from a boy aged 10-17 years in good health.

The rearrangement uses TRBV20-1 and TRBJ2-7, with TRBD2 identical over 10 bases. In germline, CDR1 is DFQATT, CDR2 SNEGSKA (reference sequence). The CDR3 runs to 15 residues. V lost 3 bases, J lost 2 bases, and 7 bases stayed unmatched. CDR3 sequence reads: CSARDLAGDAYEQYF. Here the CDR3 DNA reads TGCAGTGCTAGGGACCTAGCGGGAGACGCCTACGAGCAGTACTTC.

This chain connects TRBV6-4 to TRBJ1-5; no definite D call. The CDR3 runs 14 residues. Germline V CDR1 and CDR2: MRHNA, SNTAGT. Trimming took 4 bases from V and 6 from J, leaving 13 bases between them. The CDR3 here is CASSARGFGQPQHF. The CDR3 coding sequence is TGTGCCAGCAGTGCCCGAGGGTTCGGTCAGCCCCAGCATTTT.